Given below is one T cell receptor beta chain in context. Antigen unknown. These data come from a study of PD-1 blockade in mismatch repair-deficient tumors. On the study more broadly: Patients had approximately 11 mismatch repair-deficient cancer types and were previously treated and progressing. Findings of the study overall: Tumor-resident clones, often absent from pretreatment blood, expanded after pembrolizumab and then contracted.

Assay: immunoSEQ multiplex PCR; the TCRdb copy retains only in-frame clones and omits some. The table records fewer than 20,000 clones, roughly 84% of them present only once. Mismatch repair deficiency was confirmed in all patients, by PCR or immunohistochemistry. A few pembrolizumab responders had their TCRs sequenced. The source material was PBMCs, sampled 4 weeks after starting pembrolizumab. This TCR came from an adult with mismatch repair-deficient cancer.

The chain's CDR3 is CASSLVVRVSEQFF. The CDR3 DNA reads TGTGCCAGCAGCTTAGTTGTCAGGGTGAGTGAGCAGTTCTTC. The J gene is TRBJ2-1, the V gene TRBV7-6, with D perhaps matching TRBD1 (5 bases). CDR1 and CDR2 (germline): SGHVS, FNYEAQ. V was clipped by 1 base and J by 9 bases, with 13 bases between them. This CDR3 spans 14 amino acids. The full variable domain, its missing parts supplied by reference TRBV7-6 and TRBJ2-1, is GAGVSQSPRYKVTKRGQDVALRCDPISGHVSLYWYRQALGQGPEFLTYFNYEAQQDKSGLPNDRFSAERPEGSISTLTIQRTEQRDSAMYRCASSLVVRVSEQFFGPGTRLTVL.